This entry lists 32 T cell receptor beta chains sequenced from one sample in a study of blood T cell repertoires in COVID-19. Sequenced by immunoSEQ multiplex PCR; TCRdb stores in-frame clones only, minus some. The sample contains more than 40,000 clones, about 90% of which appear only once. Sequenced: peripheral blood. The source of these receptors is a human donor in a cohort sampled during active COVID-19.

The J gene is TRBJ2-7, the V gene TRBV27; TRBD1 agrees at 12 bases. V lost 2 bases, J lost 3 bases, and 5 bases stayed unmatched. This CDR3 has 16 residues. CDR1 and CDR2 from the germline V gene are MNHEY and SMNVEV (reference sequence). CDR3 loop: CASSLEGTGGGYEQYF. CDR3 DNA sequence: TGTGCCAGCAGTTTAGAGGGGACAGGGGGCGGCTACGAGCAGTACTTC.

The chain uses TRBV7-2 and TRBJ2-7, with 8 positions matching TRBD1. This CDR3 region has 15 residues. Germline-derived CDR1 and CDR2 are SGHTA and FQGNSA. J lost 3 bases, V lost 5 bases, and 9 bases had no gene match. CDR3 protein: CASSQRTGSFYEQYF. The CDR3 DNA reads as TGTGCCAGCAGCCAACGGACAGGGAGTTTCTACGAGCAGTACTTC.

This chain links TRBV5-1 with TRBJ1-2; D may be TRBD1 (6 bases). Deletions cut 4 bases from V and 3 bases from J, with 16 bases between. Germline CDR1 is SGHRS and CDR2 is YFSETQ. The CDR3 runs to 15 residues. The CDR3 here is CASSAAIRGDYGYTF. CDR3 nucleotide sequence: TGCGCCAGCAGCGCGGCGATCAGGGGAGACTATGGCTACACCTTC.

The chain employs TRBV28 and TRBJ2-7; 7 bases are a match to TRBD1. Germline assignment: CDR1 MDHEN and CDR2 SYDVKM. This CDR3 spans 14 amino acids. V gave up 8 bases and J gave up 2 bases; unmatched junction bases: 9. The CDR3 is CASRDSRQAYEQYF. CDR3 bases: TGTGCCAGCCGGGACAGCCGTCAAGCCTACGAGCAGTACTTC.

The chain is built from TRBV5-3 and TRBJ1-5; D not certain. TRBV5-3 is an ORF; its function is uncertain. The CDR3 is 12 amino acids. The V and J ends lost 7 bases and 7 bases respectively, with 12 bases between them. CDR3 DNA sequence: TGTGCCAGATATCAGGCTTGCCAGCCCCAGCATTTT. Translated: CARYQACQPQHF.

CDR3 in amino acids: CASSLYGEREGEQYF. Written as DNA, the CDR3 is TGTGCCAGCAGTTTATATGGGGAGAGGGAGGGCGAGCAGTACTTC. The genes are TRBV27 and TRBJ2-7; TRBD2 matches 7 bases. Per the germline V gene, CDR1 is MNHEY and CDR2 is SMNVEV (reference sequence). The CDR3 length is 15 residues. The V segment lost 1 base and the J segment 6 bases; nucleotides outside the gene matches: 9.

The chain is built from TRBV10-1 and TRBJ2-1, with D possibly matching TRBD2 (5 bases). There are 16 residues in the CDR3. V gave up 0 bases and J gave up 5 bases, with 14 bases separating them. In germline, CDR1 is WNHNN, CDR2 SYGVQD (reference sequence). This CDR3 reads CASSESGPGKDNEQFF. The CDR3 DNA follows: TGCGCCAGCAGTGAGTCGGGTCCGGGGAAAGACAATGAGCAGTTCTTC.

The rearrangement links TRBV2 to TRBJ1-2; 8 bases align to TRBD1. The trim removed 3 bases at V and 7 bases at J, leaving 7 bases unmatched. This CDR3 has 14 amino acids. CDR1 is SNHLY, CDR2 FYNNEI, per germline. The CDR3 loop is CASSEDRVRGGYTF. In nucleotides, the CDR3 is TGTGCCAGCAGTGAGGACAGGGTGCGGGGTGGCTACACCTTC.

This chain joins TRBV7-2 and TRBJ2-3; 12 bases match TRBD2. From germline, CDR1 is SGHTA and CDR2 FQGNSA. After removal of 4 bases from V and 0 bases from J, the junction contained 2 bases not matched to a gene. The CDR3 has 16 residues. In DNA, the CDR3 is TGTGCCAGCAGCTATGGACTAGCGGGGAGCACAGATACGCAGTATTTT. Its translation: CASSYGLAGSTDTQYF. The complete variable domain, with remaining parts taken from reference TRBV7-2 and TRBJ2-3, reads GAGVSQSPSNKVTEKGKDVELRCDPISGHTALYWYRQSLGQGLEFLIYFQGNSAPDKSGLPSDRFSAERTGGSVSTLTIQRTQQEDSAVYLCASSYGLAGSTDTQYFGPGTRLTVL.

This clone was observed a few times. The chain's CDR3 is CASSLSREYEQYF. CDR3 DNA sequence: TGTGCCAGCAGCTTATCACGGGAGTACGAGCAGTACTTC. The chain is built from TRBV7-7 and TRBJ2-7, with D maybe TRBD2 (6 bases). The CDR3 is made up of 13 amino acids. Germline loops: CDR1 SSHAT, CDR2 FNYEAQ (reference sequence). V lost 2 bases to trimming and J lost 4 bases, with 9 bases between them.

CDR3 region: CASSHNRTGSRNTEAFF. The CDR3 region has the DNA TGTGCCAGCAGCCACAACCGGACAGGGTCTAGGAACACTGAAGCTTTCTTT. The rearrangement uses TRBV14 and TRBJ1-1; 8 positions match TRBD1. Germline CDR1 is SGHDN and CDR2 is FVKESK. J lost 1 base, V lost 3 bases, and 10 bases had no gene match. The CDR3 spans 17 residues.

This clone has only one observation. This chain uses TRBV7-6 with TRBJ2-2; TRBD1 matches 8 bases. Germline V CDR1 and CDR2: SGHVS, FNYEAQ. J gave up 3 bases and V 5 bases, and 14 bases lay outside the gene matches. The CDR3 contains 18 residues. This CDR3 is CASSASHRGLRYTGELFF. The CDR3 bases are TGTGCCAGCAGCGCCAGCCACAGGGGGTTACGGTACACCGGGGAGCTGTTTTTT.

This chain joins TRBV5-1 and TRBJ2-1, with 7 bases aligning to TRBD2. The trim removed 0 bases at V and 2 bases at J, leaving 2 bases unmatched. Looked up from germline, CDR1 is SGHRS and CDR2 is YFSETQ. The CDR3 is 15 residues long. CDR3: CASSLALAAYNEQFF. The CDR3 coding sequence is TGCGCCAGCAGCTTGGCCCTAGCGGCCTACAATGAGCAGTTCTTC. The variable domain in full, with the rest retrieved from reference TRBV5-1 and TRBJ2-1, is KAGVTQTPRYLIKTRGQQVTLSCSPISGHRSVSWYQQTPGQGLQFLFEYFSETQRNKGNFPGRFSGRQFSNSRSEMNVSTLELGDSALYLCASSLALAAYNEQFFGPGTRLTVL.

The chain has TRBV4-3 and TRBJ2-7; TRBD1 matches at 10 bases. Germline loops: CDR1 LGHNA, CDR2 YSLEER. CDR3 length equals 14 residues. Losses at the gene ends were 3 bases for V and 3 bases for J; bases not matched to a gene: 2. CDR3 region: CASSQTGGNYEQYF. Here the CDR3 DNA reads TGCGCCAGCAGCCAGACAGGGGGCAACTACGAGCAGTACTTC.

The chain has TRBV19 and TRBJ2-1; 10 bases agree with TRBD2. This CDR3 is built from 18 residues. With V trimmed by 8 bases and J by 3 bases, 16 bases remained unmatched. The V gene's germline CDR1 is LNHDA and CDR2 SQIVND (reference sequence). In DNA form, the CDR3 reads TGTGCCAGTCAAGGTATAAGGCTAGCGGGAGTCGGCTACAATGAGCAGTTCTTC. This encodes CASQGIRLAGVGYNEQFF.

The gene calls are TRBV5-6 and TRBJ2-7, with 9 bases that match TRBD1. The V and J ends lost 3 bases and 1 base, in that order; junction bases with no gene match: 5. From germline, CDR1 is SGHDT and CDR2 YYEEEE. This CDR3 is built from 15 residues. The CDR3 reads CASSYGGQGSYEQYF. CDR3 in DNA: TGTGCCAGCAGCTACGGGGGACAGGGTTCCTACGAGCAGTACTTC. The full variable domain, its missing parts supplied by reference TRBV5-6 and TRBJ2-7, is DAGVTQSPTHLIKTRGQQVTLRCSPKSGHDTVSWYQQALGQGPQFIFQYYEEEERQRGNFPDRFSGHQFPNYSSELNVNALLLGDSALYLCASSYGGQGSYEQYFGPGTRLTVT.

This clone came up a few times. V is TRBV7-2 and J is TRBJ1-5; D gene uncertain. The CDR3 length is 14 residues. The germline V and J ends were trimmed by 5 bases and 9 bases, with 17 bases remaining between them. Germline V lookup: CDR1 SGHTA, CDR2 FQGNSA. CDR3 amino acids: CASSRGVPPRPQHF. CDR3 sequence (DNA): TGTGCCAGCAGCCGCGGCGTCCCCCCACGGCCCCAGCATTTT.

The count of this clone is one. This chain uses TRBV7-2 with TRBJ2-7; D uncertain. The germline V gene has CDR1 SGHTA and CDR2 FQGNSA. V was shortened by 1 base and J by 3 bases, with 10 bases between the two germline ends. The length of the CDR3 is 14 residues. In nucleotides, the CDR3 is TGTGCCAGCAGCTTAGACGCAGGTAACTACGAGCAGTACTTC. Protein sequence: CASSLDAGNYEQYF.

This clone has a single count. The chain carries TRBV14 and TRBJ2-3, with D possibly TRBD2 on 5 matching bases. Germline V lookup: CDR1 SGHDN, CDR2 FVKESK. The length of the CDR3 is 15 residues. V was clipped by 4 bases and J by 5 bases, with 16 bases between them. The CDR3 sequence: CASSLSGLYVDTQYF. Here the CDR3 DNA reads TGTGCCAGCAGCCTAAGTGGACTGTACGTAGATACGCAGTATTTT.

The V and J genes are TRBV6-4 and TRBJ1-6; D might be TRBD1 (6 bases). The CDR3 is made up of 14 amino acids. Germline V gives CDR1 MRHNA, CDR2 SNTAGT. The ends were cut back, 6 bases at V and 5 bases at J, with 11 bases in the middle. Here the CDR3 DNA reads TGTGCCAGCAGCCTGACAGGAAATAATTCACCCCTCCACTTT. It yields the protein CASSLTGNNSPLHF.

The chain carries TRBV5-1 and TRBJ1-6; 8 bases are a match to TRBD1. Germline V gives CDR1 SGHRS, CDR2 YFSETQ. The CDR3 runs to 16 residues. Trimming took 4 bases from V and 7 from J; bases not matched to a gene: 10. CDR3 residues: CASSKNGQGPNSPLHF. The CDR3 nucleotides read TGCGCCAGCAGCAAGAACGGACAGGGCCCCAATTCACCCCTCCACTTT.

The chain carries TRBV15 and TRBJ2-7; 7 nucleotides line up with TRBD2. The J segment lost 7 bases and the V segment lost 5 bases, leaving 11 bases of the junction unmatched. Germline V gives CDR1 LNHNV, CDR2 YYDKDF (reference sequence). The CDR3 loop spans 14 amino acids. CDR3 DNA: TGTGCCACCAGCCCTTGGGAGGGCCCCTGGGAGCAGTACTTC. This translates into CATSPWEGPWEQYF.

The V call is TRBV6-1, the J call TRBJ2-7; tentative D call: TRBD1 (5 bases). Germline CDR1 MNHNS, CDR2 SASEGT. V was pared by 3 bases and J by 3 bases, with 9 bases between. CDR3 size: 13 residues. The CDR3 nucleotides are TGTGCCAGCAGTGAGAGACAGCACTACGAGCAGTACTTC. This translates into CASSERQHYEQYF.

This chain connects TRBV2 to TRBJ2-7; 9 bases map to TRBD2. CDR1 SNHLY and CDR2 FYNNEI come from the germline V gene. The CDR3 extends over 14 amino acids. The V and J ends lost 6 bases and 5 bases, in that order; junction bases with no gene match: 8. This CDR3 reads CASSPGTSFHEQYF. In nucleotides, the CDR3 is TGTGCCAGCAGCCCCGGGACTAGCTTCCACGAGCAGTACTTC.

V gene TRBV28 combines with J gene TRBJ2-5; the D gene is possibly TRBD1 (5 bases). The CDR3 contains 18 residues. V was trimmed by 1 base and J by 2 bases, leaving 20 bases between them. CDR1 and CDR2 (germline): MDHEN, SYDVKM. CDR3 nucleotides: TGTGCCAGCAGTTTATCAAGGGGTATAGGCTCAATTCAAGAGACCCAGTACTTC. Protein: CASSLSRGIGSIQETQYF.

The chain joins TRBV10-3 to TRBJ2-3; 7 nucleotides match TRBD2. Looked up from germline, CDR1 is ENHRY and CDR2 is SYGVKD. Unmatched junction bases numbered 13, after V lost 10 bases and J lost 3 bases. The CDR3 loop spans 15 amino acids. In DNA form, the CDR3 reads TGTGCCACAAAGCTTATGGCGGGAGAAACAGATACGCAGTATTTT. Protein sequence: CATKLMAGETDTQYF.

The rearrangement links TRBV4-1 to TRBJ2-1; the D is unclear. Germline CDR1 is MGHRA and CDR2 is YSYEKL. Trimming shortened V by 0 bases and J by 8 bases, and 5 bases separated the two germline ends. The CDR3 loop spans 12 amino acids. The CDR3 coding sequence is TGCGCCAGCAGCCAAGACGTAGATGAGCAGTTCTTC. This sequence encodes CASSQDVDEQFF.

The rearrangement links TRBV10-3 to TRBJ1-1, with a tentative D call TRBD1 (5 bases). The CDR3 is 13 amino acids. V dropped 5 bases and J dropped 2 bases, with 9 bases sitting between them. Germline loops: CDR1 ENHRY, CDR2 SYGVKD. The CDR3 protein is CAISRDFNTEAFF. The CDR3 region has the DNA TGTGCCATCAGTCGGGACTTTAACACTGAAGCTTTCTTT.

This rearrangement joins TRBV21-1 to TRBJ2-7; no check of the table's D call, TRBD2, against the DNA was made. TRBV21-1 is a pseudogene segment. The CDR3 runs to 18 residues. The CDR3 loop is CASSKGGFDGRGSYEQYF. As DNA, the CDR3 is TGTGCCAGCAGCAAAGGAGGATTTGACGGGAGAGGTTCCTACGAGCAGTACTTC.

The rearrangement joins TRBV25-1 to TRBJ2-7; D might be TRBD2 (5 bases). Trimming stripped 2 bases from V and 5 bases from J, with 13 bases between. In germline, CDR1 is MGHDK, CDR2 SYGVNS. The CDR3 is 14 residues long. The CDR3 DNA reads as TGTGCCAGCAGTGAACGGGGATTTCGGGACGAGCAGTACTTC. Translating gives CASSERGFRDEQYF.

This clone is labeled as medium-sized. The chain combines TRBV19 with TRBJ2-1; TRBD2 matches 16 bases. Germline trimming cut 6 bases from V and 8 bases from J; bases unmatched to any gene: 4. Germline-derived CDR1 and CDR2 are LNHDA and SQIVND (reference sequence). The CDR3 totals 15 residues. This chain's CDR3 is CASSPGTSGGDEQFF. CDR3 coding DNA: TGTGCCAGTAGCCCCGGGACTAGCGGGGGGGATGAGCAGTTCTTC.

The chain joins TRBV5-6 to TRBJ1-1; D gene unclear. The V end was cut by 3 bases, the J end by 3 bases, with 21 bases between. The CDR3 has 17 amino acids. Germline lookup yields CDR1 SGHDT and CDR2 YYEEEE. The CDR3 DNA reads TGTGCCAGCAGCTCGCTTTGGTTGTCGAGGGTTCACACTGAAGCTTTCTTT. Its protein is CASSSLWLSRVHTEAFF.